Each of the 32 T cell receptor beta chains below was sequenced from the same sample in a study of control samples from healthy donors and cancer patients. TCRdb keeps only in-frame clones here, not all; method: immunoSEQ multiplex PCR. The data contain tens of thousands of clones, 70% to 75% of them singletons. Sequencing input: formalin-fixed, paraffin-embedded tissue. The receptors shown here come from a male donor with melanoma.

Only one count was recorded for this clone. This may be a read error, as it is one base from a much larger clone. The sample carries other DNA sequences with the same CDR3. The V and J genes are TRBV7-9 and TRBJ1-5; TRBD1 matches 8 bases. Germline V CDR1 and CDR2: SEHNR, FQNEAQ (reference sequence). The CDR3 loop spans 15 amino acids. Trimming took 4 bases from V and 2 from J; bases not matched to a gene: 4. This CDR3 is CASSSGQGGNQPQHF. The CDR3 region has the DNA TGTGCCAGCAGCTCAGGACAGGGTGGCAATCAGCCCCAGCATTTT.

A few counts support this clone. CDR3: CASSLGGDQPQHF. The DNA of the CDR3 is TGTGCCAGCAGTTTAGGGGGCGATCAGCCCCAGCATTTT. V gene TRBV28 combines with J gene TRBJ1-5; possible D gene TRBD1, 6 bases. This CDR3 has 13 amino acids. Germline CDR1 and CDR2: MDHEN and SYDVKM. V lost 2 bases to trimming and J lost 5 bases, with 7 bases between them. The full variable domain, its missing parts supplied by reference TRBV28 and TRBJ1-5, is DVKVTQSSRYLVKRTGEKVFLECVQDMDHENMFWYRQDPGLGLRLIYFSYDVKMKEKGDIPEGYSVSREKKERFSLILESASTNQTSMYLCASSLGGDQPQHFGDGTRLSIL.

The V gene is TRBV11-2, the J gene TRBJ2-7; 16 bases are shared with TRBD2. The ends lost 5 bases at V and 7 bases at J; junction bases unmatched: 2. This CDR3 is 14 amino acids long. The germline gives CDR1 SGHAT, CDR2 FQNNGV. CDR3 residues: CASSKGLAGGEQYF. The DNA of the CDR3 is TGTGCCAGCAGCAAGGGACTAGCGGGAGGGGAGCAGTACTTC.

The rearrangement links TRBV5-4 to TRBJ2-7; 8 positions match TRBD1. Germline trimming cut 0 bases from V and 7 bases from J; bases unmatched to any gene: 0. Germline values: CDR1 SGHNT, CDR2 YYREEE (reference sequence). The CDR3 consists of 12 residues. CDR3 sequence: CASSLGTGEQYF. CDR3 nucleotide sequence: TGTGCCAGCAGCTTGGGGACAGGGGAGCAGTACTTC.

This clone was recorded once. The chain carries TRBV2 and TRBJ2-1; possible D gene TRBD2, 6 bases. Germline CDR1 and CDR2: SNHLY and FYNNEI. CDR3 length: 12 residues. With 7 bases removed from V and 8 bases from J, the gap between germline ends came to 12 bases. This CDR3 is CASIPGGYEQFF. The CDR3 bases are TGTGCCAGCATCCCCGGAGGGTATGAGCAGTTCTTC.

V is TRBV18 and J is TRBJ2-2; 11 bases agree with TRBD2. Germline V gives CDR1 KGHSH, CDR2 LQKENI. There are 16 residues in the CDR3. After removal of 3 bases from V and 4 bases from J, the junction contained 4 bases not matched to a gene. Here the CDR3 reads CASSPVTSGVTGELFF. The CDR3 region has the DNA TGTGCCAGCTCACCCGTGACTAGCGGGGTCACCGGGGAGCTGTTTTTT.

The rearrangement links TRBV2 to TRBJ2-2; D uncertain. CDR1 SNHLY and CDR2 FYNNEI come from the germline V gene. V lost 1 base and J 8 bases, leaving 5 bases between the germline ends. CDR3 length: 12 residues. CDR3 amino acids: CASSEGVGELFF. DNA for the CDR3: TGTGCCAGCAGTGAAGGAGTGGGGGAGCTGTTTTTT.

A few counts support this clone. The CDR3 DNA reads TGTGCCAGCAGATTGGGGGGCACCCAGGGGGGTCAGCCCCAGCATTTT. Translated, it gives CASRLGGTQGGQPQHF. The chain combines TRBV28 with TRBJ1-5; 7 bases line up with TRBD1. V lost 6 bases to trimming and J lost 6 bases; unmatched junction nucleotides: 14. This CDR3 has 16 amino acids. Germline-derived CDR1 and CDR2 are MDHEN and SYDVKM. Looking up the rest from reference TRBV28 and TRBJ1-5 gives the full variable domain: DVKVTQSSRYLVKRTGEKVFLECVQDMDHENMFWYRQDPGLGLRLIYFSYDVKMKEKGDIPEGYSVSREKKERFSLILESASTNQTSMYLCASRLGGTQGGQPQHFGDGTRLSIL.

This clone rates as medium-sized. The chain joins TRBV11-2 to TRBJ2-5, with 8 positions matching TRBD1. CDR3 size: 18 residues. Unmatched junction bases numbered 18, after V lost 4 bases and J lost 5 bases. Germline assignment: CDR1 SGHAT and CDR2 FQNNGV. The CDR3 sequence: CASSSGIRQGTPQETQYF. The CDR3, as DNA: TGTGCCAGCAGCTCCGGCATCCGACAGGGGACTCCACAGGAGACCCAGTACTTC.

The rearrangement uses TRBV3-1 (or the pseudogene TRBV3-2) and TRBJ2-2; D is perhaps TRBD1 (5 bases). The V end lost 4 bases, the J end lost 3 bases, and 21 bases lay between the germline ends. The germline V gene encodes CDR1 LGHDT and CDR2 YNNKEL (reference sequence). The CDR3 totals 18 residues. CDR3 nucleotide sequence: TGTGCCAGCAGCCCCCATAGGAGACAGTCTGTCTACACCGGGGAGCTGTTTTTT. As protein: CASSPHRRQSVYTGELFF.

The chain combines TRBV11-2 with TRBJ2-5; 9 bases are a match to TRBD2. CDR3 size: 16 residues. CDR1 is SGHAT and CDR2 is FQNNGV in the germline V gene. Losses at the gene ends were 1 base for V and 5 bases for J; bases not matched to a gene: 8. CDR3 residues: CASSLVGGRGRETQYF. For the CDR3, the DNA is TGTGCCAGCAGCTTAGTTGGCGGGAGGGGGCGGGAGACCCAGTACTTC.

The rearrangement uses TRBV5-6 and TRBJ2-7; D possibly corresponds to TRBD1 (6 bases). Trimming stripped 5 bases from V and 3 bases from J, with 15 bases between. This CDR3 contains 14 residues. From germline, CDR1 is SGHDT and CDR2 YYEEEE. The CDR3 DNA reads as TGTGCCAGCAGTGCCGGGACAATCGGCTACGAGCAGTACTTC. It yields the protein CASSAGTIGYEQYF.

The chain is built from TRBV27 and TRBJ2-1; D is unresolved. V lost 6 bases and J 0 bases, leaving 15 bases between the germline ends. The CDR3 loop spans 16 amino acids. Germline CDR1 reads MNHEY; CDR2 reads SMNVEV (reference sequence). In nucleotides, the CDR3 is TGTGCCAGCAGCGGATCGTGGCAGAGCTCCTACAATGAGCAGTTCTTC. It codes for CASSGSWQSSYNEQFF.

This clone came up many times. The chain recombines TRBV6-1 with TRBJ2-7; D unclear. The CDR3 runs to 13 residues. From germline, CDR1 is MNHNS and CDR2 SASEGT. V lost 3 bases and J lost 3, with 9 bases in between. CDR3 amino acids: CASSDPPLYEQYF. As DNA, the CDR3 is TGTGCCAGCAGTGATCCCCCCCTCTACGAGCAGTACTTC.

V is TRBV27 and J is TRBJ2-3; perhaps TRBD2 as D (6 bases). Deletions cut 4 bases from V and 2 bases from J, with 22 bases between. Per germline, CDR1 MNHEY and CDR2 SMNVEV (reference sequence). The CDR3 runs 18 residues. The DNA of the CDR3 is TGTGCCAGCAGTTCGACACCCACTGCGGGGTTATCCACAGATACGCAGTATTTT. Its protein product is CASSSTPTAGLSTDTQYF.

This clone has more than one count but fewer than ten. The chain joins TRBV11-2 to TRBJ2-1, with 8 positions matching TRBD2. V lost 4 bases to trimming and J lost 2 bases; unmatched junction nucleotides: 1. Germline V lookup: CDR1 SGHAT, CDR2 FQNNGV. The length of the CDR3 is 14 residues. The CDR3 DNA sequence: TGTGCCAGCAGCTCACTAGCGGCCTACAATGAGCAGTTCTTC. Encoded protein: CASSSLAAYNEQFF.

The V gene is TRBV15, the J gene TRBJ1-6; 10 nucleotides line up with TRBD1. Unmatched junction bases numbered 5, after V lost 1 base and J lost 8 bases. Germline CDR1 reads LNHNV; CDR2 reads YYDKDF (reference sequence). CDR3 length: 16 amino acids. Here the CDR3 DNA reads TGTGCCACCAGCAGAGGACAGGGGGCGGGGGATTCACCCCTCCACTTT. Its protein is CATSRGQGAGDSPLHF. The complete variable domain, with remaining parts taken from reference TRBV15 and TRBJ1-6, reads DAMVIQNPRYQVTQFGKPVTLSCSQTLNHNVMYWYQQKSSQAPKLLFHYYDKDFNNEADTPDNFQSRRPNTSFCFLDIRSPGLGDTAMYLCATSRGQGAGDSPLHFGNGTRLTVT.

CDR3 nucleotide sequence: TGTGCCAGCAGTTACTCGTCAGGGGGAAACGAGCAGTACTTC. Its protein is CASSYSSGGNEQYF. The V gene is TRBV6-5, the J gene TRBJ2-7; 7 bases are shared with TRBD1. The trim removed 0 bases at V and 5 bases at J, leaving 4 bases unmatched. Germline V CDR1 and CDR2: MNHEY, SVGAGI. The CDR3 is made up of 14 amino acids.

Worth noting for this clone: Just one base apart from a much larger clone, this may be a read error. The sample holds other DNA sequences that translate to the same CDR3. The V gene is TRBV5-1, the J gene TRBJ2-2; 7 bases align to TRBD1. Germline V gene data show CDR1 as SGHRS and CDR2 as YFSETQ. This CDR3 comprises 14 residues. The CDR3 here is CASSPQGPTGELFF. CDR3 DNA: TGCGCCAGCAGCCCACAGGGGCCAACCGGGGAGTTGTTTTTT.

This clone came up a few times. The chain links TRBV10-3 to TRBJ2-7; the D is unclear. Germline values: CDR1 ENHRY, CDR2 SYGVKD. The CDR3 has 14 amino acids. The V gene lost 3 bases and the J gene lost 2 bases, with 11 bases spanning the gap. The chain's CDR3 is CAISDWDPPYEQYF. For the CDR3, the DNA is TGTGCCATCAGTGATTGGGATCCACCCTACGAGCAGTACTTC.

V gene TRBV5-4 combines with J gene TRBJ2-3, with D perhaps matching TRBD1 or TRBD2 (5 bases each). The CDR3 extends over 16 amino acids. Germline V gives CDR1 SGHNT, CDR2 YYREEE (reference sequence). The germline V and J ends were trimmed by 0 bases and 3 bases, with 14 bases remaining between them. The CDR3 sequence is CASSLVAGAGTDTQYF. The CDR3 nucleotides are TGTGCCAGCAGCTTGGTGGCCGGGGCCGGTACAGATACGCAGTATTTT.

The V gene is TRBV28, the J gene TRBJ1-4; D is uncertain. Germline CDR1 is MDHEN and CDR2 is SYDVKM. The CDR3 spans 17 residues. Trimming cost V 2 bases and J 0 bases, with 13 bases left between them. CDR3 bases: TGTGCCAGCAGTTTAGGAGAAGGCGGACCAACTAATGAAAAACTGTTTTTT. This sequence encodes CASSLGEGGPTNEKLFF.

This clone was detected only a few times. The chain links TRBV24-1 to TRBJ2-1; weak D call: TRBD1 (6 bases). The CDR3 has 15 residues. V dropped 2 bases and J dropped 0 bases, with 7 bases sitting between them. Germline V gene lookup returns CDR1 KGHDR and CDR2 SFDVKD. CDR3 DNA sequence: TGTGCCACCAGTGATTCCAGGGGCTCCTACAATGAGCAGTTCTTC. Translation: CATSDSRGSYNEQFF.

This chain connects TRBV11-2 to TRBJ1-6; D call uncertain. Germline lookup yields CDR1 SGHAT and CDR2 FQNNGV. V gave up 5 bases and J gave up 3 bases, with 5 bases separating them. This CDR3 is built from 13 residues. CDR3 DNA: TGTGCCAGCAGCCCGAACTATAATTCACCCCTCCACTTT. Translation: CASSPNYNSPLHF.

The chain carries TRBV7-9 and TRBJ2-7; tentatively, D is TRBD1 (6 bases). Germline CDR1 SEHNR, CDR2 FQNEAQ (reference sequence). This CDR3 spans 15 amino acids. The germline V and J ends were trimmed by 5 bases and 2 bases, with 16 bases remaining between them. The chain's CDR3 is CASSRRTAKTYEQYF. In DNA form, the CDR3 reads TGTGCCAGCAGCCGAAGGACAGCGAAAACCTACGAGCAGTACTTC.

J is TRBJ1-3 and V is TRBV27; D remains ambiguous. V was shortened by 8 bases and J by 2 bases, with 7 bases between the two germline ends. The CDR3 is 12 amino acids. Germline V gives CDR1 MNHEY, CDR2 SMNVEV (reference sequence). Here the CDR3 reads CASGSAGNTIYF. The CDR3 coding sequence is TGTGCCAGCGGGTCCGCTGGAAACACCATATATTTT.

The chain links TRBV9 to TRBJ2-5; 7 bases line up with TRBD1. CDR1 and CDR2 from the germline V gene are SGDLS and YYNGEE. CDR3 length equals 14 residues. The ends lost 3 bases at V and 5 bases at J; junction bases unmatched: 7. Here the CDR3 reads CASSATGVGETQYF. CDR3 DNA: TGTGCCAGCAGCGCTACAGGGGTAGGGGAGACCCAGTACTTC.

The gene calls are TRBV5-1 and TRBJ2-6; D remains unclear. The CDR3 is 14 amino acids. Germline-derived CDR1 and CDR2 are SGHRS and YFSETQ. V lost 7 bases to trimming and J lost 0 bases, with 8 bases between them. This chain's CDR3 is CASEAYSGANVLTF. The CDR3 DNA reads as TGCGCCAGCGAAGCCTACTCTGGGGCCAACGTCCTGACTTTC.

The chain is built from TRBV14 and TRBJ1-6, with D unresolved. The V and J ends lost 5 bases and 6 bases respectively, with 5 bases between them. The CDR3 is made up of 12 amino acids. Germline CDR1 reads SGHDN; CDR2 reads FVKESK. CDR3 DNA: TGTGCCAGCAGCTTCAGTAATTCACCCCTCCACTTT. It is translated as CASSFSNSPLHF.

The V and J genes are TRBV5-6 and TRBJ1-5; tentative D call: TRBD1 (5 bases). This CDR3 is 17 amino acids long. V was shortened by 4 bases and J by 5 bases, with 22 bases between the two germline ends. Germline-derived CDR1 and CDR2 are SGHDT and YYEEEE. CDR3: CASSQRRSLQGHQPQHF. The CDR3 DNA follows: TGTGCCAGCAGCCAAAGGCGGTCTCTTCAGGGCCATCAGCCCCAGCATTTT.

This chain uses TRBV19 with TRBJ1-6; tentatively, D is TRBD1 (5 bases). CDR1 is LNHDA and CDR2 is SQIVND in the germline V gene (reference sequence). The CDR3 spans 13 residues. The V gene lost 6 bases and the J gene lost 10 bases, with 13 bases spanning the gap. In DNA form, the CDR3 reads TGTGCCAGTAGCACCGGGACGGCATCACCCCTCCACTTT. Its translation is CASSTGTASPLHF.

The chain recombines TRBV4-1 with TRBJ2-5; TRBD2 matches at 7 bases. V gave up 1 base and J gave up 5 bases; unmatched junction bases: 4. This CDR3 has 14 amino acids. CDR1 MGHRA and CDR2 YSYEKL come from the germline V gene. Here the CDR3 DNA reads TGCGCCAGCAGCCAAGGGGCCGGGAGGGAGACCCAGTACTTC. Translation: CASSQGAGRETQYF.